The entry that follows covers one T cell receptor (beta chain) sequence. This entry is derived from a study of blood T cell repertoires in COVID-19. Study background: PBMCs, B-cell-depleted T cells, or T cells provided the cDNA or gDNA that made up the material.

The CDR3 spans 15 residues. Germline V gene data show CDR1 as MRHNA and CDR2 as SNTAGT. V was pared by 6 bases and J by 6 bases, with 5 bases of the junction left unmatched. Methods used by the authors: Quantification of nucleated cells was approximated via reference gene primer amplification. Data came from immunoSEQ multiplex PCR; TCRdb stores just in-frame clones and leaves some out. D and trimming were read from the DNA, whereas the V and J calls and clone size are those reported in that table. The sample holds 75,000 or so clones, 75% to 90% seen once. This receptor was identified in a woman aged 80 or over with acute or convalescent COVID-19. The chain links TRBV6-4 to TRBJ2-1; 13 bases fit TRBD2. The sequenced sample was peripheral blood. The CDR3 sequence is CASSQLAGGGNEQFF. DNA for the CDR3: TGTGCCAGCAGCCAACTAGCGGGAGGGGGCAATGAGCAGTTCTTC.